Listed below are T cell receptor beta chains from one sample, sequenced in a study of blood T cells in healthy people across ages. Via MiXCR, TCRdb re-called the 5' RACE reads, giving one row per CDR3 protein. Here the sample spans about 800,000 distinct CDR3 sequences, just under 25% being singletons. The same sample was also studied in work on T cells of mothers and their children.

Sequencing used blood. These receptors all stem from a boy between 5 and 17 years old in good health. The CDR3 runs from the conserved cysteine through the conserved F or W. A D gene is named only where the DNA matches it firmly. The size of a clone is reported for some rows only, either as once, few or many, or as a class for expanded clones.

clone size,D gene,J gene,V gene,CDR3 DNA,CDR3 protein
-,-,TRBJ2-4,TRBV11-2,TGTGCCAGCAGCTTAGGTGACAGGCAGGGAATTCAGTACTTC,CASSLGDRQGIQYF
-,-,TRBJ2-7,TRBV5-6,TGTGCCAGCAGCTTTACAAGTAACCCCTACGAGCAGTACTTC,CASSFTSNPYEQYF
-,-,TRBJ2-7,TRBV6-6,TGTGCCAGCAGTTACGTAAAGGGACGGATGACCTACGAGCAGTACTTC,CASSYVKGRMTYEQYF
-,-,TRBJ2-1,TRBV11-2,TGTGCCAGCAGCTTAGATTACCTGGGAAGTGAGCAGTTCTTC,CASSLDYLGSEQFF
few,-,TRBJ2-1,TRBV5-1,TGCGCCAGCAGCTTGAAACCCGAGGGTTATAGCCATGAGCAGTTCTTC,CASSLKPEGYSHEQFF
few,-,TRBJ2-5,TRBV20-1,TGCAGTGCTTATCAACGCCGGGCGGCCGAGACCCAGTACTTC,CSAYQRRAAETQYF
-,-,TRBJ2-7,TRBV15,TGTGCCACCCTCGGGATACCCGGCTACGAGCAGTACTTC,CATLGIPGYEQYF
few,-,TRBJ1-2,TRBV21-1,TGTGCCAGCAGCAAACCGGGACAACGATCCGGCTATGGCTACACCTTC,CASSKPGQRSGYGYTF
-,-,TRBJ2-6,TRBV7-2,TGTGCCAGCAGCTTAAACCCCGGACCCATCTCTGGGGCCAACGTCCTGACTTTC,CASSLNPGPISGANVLTF
-,-,TRBJ1-1,TRBV5-1,TGCGCCAGCAGCTCCGAAAGAGGGGTAGCAGGTGAAGCTTTCTTT,CASSSERGVAGEAFF
-,-,TRBJ1-2,TRBV12-3/TRBV12-4,TGTGCCAGCAGCGCCCACTATGGCTACACCTTC,CASSAHYGYTF
-,-,TRBJ1-1,TRBV7-9,TGTGCCAGCAGCTCTGATAAGCGCACTGAAGCTTTCTTT,CASSSDKRTEAFF
-,TRBD1,TRBJ1-2,TRBV29-1,TGCAGCGTTCCCAGGGGGACAGGGGGCCACTATGGCTACACCTTC,CSVPRGTGGHYGYTF
-,-,TRBJ1-3,TRBV11-2,TGTGCCAGCAGCTCAGAGCGCTCTGGAAACACCATATATTTT,CASSSERSGNTIYF
few,-,TRBJ2-6,TRBV20-1,TGCAGTGCTAGAGTGCCGGGAGCCGGGGCCAACGTCCTGACTTTC,CSARVPGAGANVLTF
few,-,TRBJ1-2,TRBV28,TGTGCCAGCAGTTTGGTGGGGAGTAACTATGGCTACACCTTC,CASSLVGSNYGYTF
-,TRBD1,TRBJ1-3,TRBV2,TGTGCCAGCAGTGAAGCGGGACAGAGCTCTGGAAACACCATATATTTT,CASSEAGQSSGNTIYF
-,-,TRBJ1-3,TRBV7-9,TGTGCCAGCAGCTTAGCGCTGGGAGGAAGCTCTGGAAACACCATATATTTT,CASSLALGGSSGNTIYF
few,-,TRBJ1-6,TRBV5-1,TGCGCCAGCAGCTTGGACCCGGATTCACCCCTCCACTTT,CASSLDPDSPLHF
few,-,TRBJ2-7,TRBV9,TGTGCCAGCAGCGTAGGGACCGAGGACGAGCAGTACTTC,CASSVGTEDEQYF
few,TRBD1,TRBJ2-7,TRBV10-3,TGTGCCGCCAACCGGGACAGGAAGCCCTACGAGCAGTACTTC,CAANRDRKPYEQYF
-,-,TRBJ2-1,TRBV20-1,TGCAGTGCTAGAGTGGGGGCGGGAGTCGGGAATGAGCAGTTCTTC,CSARVGAGVGNEQFF
-,-,TRBJ2-3,TRBV9,TGTGCCAGCAGCGTAGCTGGGCGGGGCTCCCCCCCGGATACGCAGTATTTT,CASSVAGRGSPPDTQYF
few,TRBD2,TRBJ2-5,TRBV4-1,TGCGCCAGCAGCCCCCGGGCTAGCGGGAGCAGCCAAGAGACCCAGTACTTC,CASSPRASGSSQETQYF
few,TRBD1,TRBJ2-5,TRBV7-8,TGTGCCAGCCGGGGACAGGGGGGGGGAGAGACCCAGTACTTC,CASRGQGGGETQYF
-,TRBD1,TRBJ2-3,TRBV7-9,TGTGCCAGCAGCACACGGCTCGGACAGGTCAGAGATACGCAGTATTTT,CASSTRLGQVRDTQYF
-,-,TRBJ2-5,TRBV7-2,TGTGCCAGCAGCCGTCCGTGGGAGACCCAGTACTTC,CASSRPWETQYF
-,-,TRBJ2-5,TRBV5-1,TGCGCCAGCAGCGCGGGACAGCTTCGGGAGACCCAGTACTTC,CASSAGQLRETQYF
-,TRBD1,TRBJ2-1,TRBV7-9,TGTGCCAGCAGACACTCAACAGGGGTCAATGAGCAGTTCTTC,CASRHSTGVNEQFF
once,-,TRBJ2-7,TRBV5-6,TGTGCCAGCAGCTTGGGGCCGACTGAAACGAACCCCTACGAGCAGTACTTC,CASSLGPTETNPYEQYF
-,TRBD2,TRBJ2-1,TRBV28,TGTGCCAGCATGGTTAGCGGGATCTACAATGAGCAGTTCTTC,CASMVSGIYNEQFF
-,TRBD1,TRBJ1-3,TRBV18,TGTGCCAGCTCGTCGGGACAGCAAGAGGTCATATATTTT,CASSSGQQEVIYF
-,-,TRBJ1-2,TRBV6-6,TGTGCCAGCAGTTACGCTTCGGGGGGAGGCTACACCTTC,CASSYASGGGYTF
few,-,TRBJ1-2,TRBV10-3,TGTGCCATCAGTGGGCAGATTAACTATGGCTACACCTTC,CAISGQINYGYTF
few,TRBD1,TRBJ1-6,TRBV2,TGTGCCAGCAGCCGATCGGGACAGAAAGCTTATAATTCACCCCTCCACTTT,CASSRSGQKAYNSPLHF
-,-,TRBJ2-7,TRBV25-1,TGTGCCAGCAGTCCGTACGCCTCCTACGAGCAGTACTTC,CASSPYASYEQYF
-,-,TRBJ1-1,TRBV7-2,TGTGCTAGCAGCAACATTATTGGCGGGGGAGGGGACACTGAAGCTTTCTTT,CASSNIIGGGGDTEAFF
-,-,TRBJ2-3,TRBV6-5,TGTGCCAGCAGAAGGCAGGGCAACACAGATACGCAGTATTTT,CASRRQGNTDTQYF
-,-,TRBJ2-2,TRBV11-2,TGTGCCAGCAGCTTATCTACGGCAGCTACCGGGGAGCTGTTTTTT,CASSLSTAATGELFF
-,-,TRBJ2-7,TRBV4-1,TGCGCCAGCAGCCAAGGGACCCATAGCTCCTACGAGCAGTACTTC,CASSQGTHSSYEQYF
-,-,TRBJ1-6,TRBV5-1,TGCGCCAGCAGCTTGAACGTCGGGAATTCACCCCTCCACTTT,CASSLNVGNSPLHF
few,-,TRBJ2-2,TRBV28,TGTGCCAGCACCCCGGTGGGGAGAGCGAACACCGGGGAGCTGTTTTTT,CASTPVGRANTGELFF
-,TRBD1,TRBJ2-7,TRBV7-9,TGTGCCAGCAGCTCCGTTGAGGGACAGGGGACGGACGAGCAGTACTTC,CASSSVEGQGTDEQYF
-,-,TRBJ2-5,TRBV19,TGTGCCAGTAGCCCCCGGGGCAGGGCGCAAGAGACCCAGTACTTC,CASSPRGRAQETQYF
few,-,TRBJ2-7,TRBV9,TGTGCCAGCACCAGGGTACTGACTTACGAGCAGTACTTC,CASTRVLTYEQYF
-,TRBD2,TRBJ2-1,TRBV20-1,TGCAGCCGGGGGGAGGTCTCCTACAATGAGCAGTTCTTC,CSRGEVSYNEQFF